This T cell receptor (beta chain) comes out of a study of blood T cells in healthy people across ages (dated by TCRdb to 2013 to 2016). Broadly, across the study: In model experiments, roughly one uniquely barcoded TCR beta cDNA molecule per two T cells was captured by template switching. Age-related changes in TCR beta repertoire diversity were measured in the study by deep sequencing normalized with unique cDNA molecular identifiers. Donors were grouped into four age groups: young (average approximately 16 years), middle-aged (roughly 37), aged (about 60) and long-lived (approximately 75). The study analyzed two additional independent replicas of 1 million unique cDNA reads from the same blood draw for two donors, one aged 18 to 29 and one aged 80 or older. To avoid experimental bias, donors of different ages were randomly spread across the sequencing lanes.

With respect to this clonotype: It has no known antigen specificity. The record has no base qualities; no much larger clone is one base away.

CDR1 and CDR2 are read off the germline V gene (reference sequence) as DFQATT and SNEGSKA. Trimming accounts for 3 bases at V and 1 base at J, while the number of junction bases matched to no gene is 8. The CDR3 covers 16 residues, taking in both the cysteine and the phenylalanine. The sequence is cut down to CDR3 DNA, 48 bases in frame from base 1. Preparation of the library involved 5' RACE. Sequencing relied on an Illumina HiSeq 2500. A second PCR of roughly 7 to 12 cycles was run with a J-beta primer mix and a sample-barcoded 5' primer. Each TCR beta cDNA molecule received a unique molecular identifier from a template-switch 5' adaptor carrying 12 random nucleotides. Each sample yielded at least 2.5 million CDR3-containing paired-end reads. First-strand cDNA was synthesized from all RNA with the Mint cDNA synthesis kit, primed by a TRBC-specific oligonucleotide. After uracil-DNA glycosylase treatment, a first 18-cycle PCR used universal primers M1SS and BC2_uni_R on all cDNA. The authors' pipeline ran thus. For normalization, 1 million high-quality reads, each with a distinct molecular identifier, were randomly selected from each sample. Instead of being binned into consensus sequences, reads that shared molecular identifiers were thrown out. CDR3 identification, clonotype clustering and error correction used MiTCR with a Q25 quality threshold and the strictest error-elimination algorithm. A nonparametric unseen species model with Euler transformation was used to estimate lower-bound total TCR beta diversity. TCRdb ran its own pipeline on the public reads, namely fastp trimming at Q25 and MiXCR clone calling, and kept in-frame beta chains. One record per CDR3 amino acid sequence lists the most common genes and DNA. TCRdb, rather than the study authors, made the V and J calls. This sample holds 660,000 or so distinct CDR3 sequences; approximately 59% were observed only once. 30% to 40% of the sample belongs to the ten largest clones.

What the authors observed across the whole study: As age increased, observed TCR beta diversity per million T cells dropped in a roughly linear way, and a significant reduction was already evident by age about 40. The long-lived group showed more naive CD4+ T cells, fewer expanded clones and increased TCR diversity than the aged group, suggesting age selection. Since profiling was done on bulk unsorted PBMCs, naive and antigen-experienced compartments could not be conclusively compared. The CMV infection status of donors was not known, potentially confounding age-related changes in expanded clonotypes. A strong correlation was found between observed TCR beta diversity and the percentage of naive T cells measured by flow cytometry. Total diversity estimates from one million sequenced T cells were considered lower bounds and underestimates.

Systemically healthy Caucasian individuals from Russia, some 36 in total and aged roughly 6 to 100 years, were included as donors. Each donor gave ten milliliters of peripheral blood, collected into EDTA-treated Vacutainer tubes. Ficoll-Paque density-gradient centrifugation was used to isolate PBMCs, with at least 6.5 million per sample. Total RNA, at least 5.5 micrograms per sample, was extracted from PBMCs with Trizol reagent. Naive CD45RAhigh/CD27high T cell percentages were measured by flow cytometry on a PBMC aliquot from every donor. The specimen sequenced was blood. This receptor chain uses TRBV20-1 and TRBJ2-4; 8 central nucleotides agree with TRBD1. The sequence was obtained from a man in his sixties in good health. The CDR3 sequence is CSASDRGNFAKNIQYF. The DNA sequence is TGCAGTGCTAGTGACAGGGGCAATTTCGCCAAAAACATTCAGTACTTC.